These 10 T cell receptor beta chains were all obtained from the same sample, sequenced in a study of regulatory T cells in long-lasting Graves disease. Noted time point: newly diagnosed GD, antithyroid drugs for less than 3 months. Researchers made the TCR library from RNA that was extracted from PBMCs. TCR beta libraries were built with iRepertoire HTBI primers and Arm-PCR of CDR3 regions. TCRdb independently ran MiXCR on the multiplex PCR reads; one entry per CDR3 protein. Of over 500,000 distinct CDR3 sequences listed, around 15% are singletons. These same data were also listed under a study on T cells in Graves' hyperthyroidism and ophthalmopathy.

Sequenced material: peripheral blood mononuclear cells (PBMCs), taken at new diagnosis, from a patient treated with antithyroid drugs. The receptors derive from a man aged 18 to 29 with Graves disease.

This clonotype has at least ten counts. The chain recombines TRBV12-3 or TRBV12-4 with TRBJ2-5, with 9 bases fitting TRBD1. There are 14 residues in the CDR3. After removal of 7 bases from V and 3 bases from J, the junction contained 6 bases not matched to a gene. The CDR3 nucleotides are TGTGCCAGCAACCACCGGGACAGGGAAGAGACCCAGTACTTC. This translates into CASNHRDREETQYF.

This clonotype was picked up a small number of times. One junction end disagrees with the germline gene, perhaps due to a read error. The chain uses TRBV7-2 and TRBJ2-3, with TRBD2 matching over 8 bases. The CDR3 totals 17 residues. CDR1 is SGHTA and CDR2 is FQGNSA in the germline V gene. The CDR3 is CASSLAASGPSTDTQYF. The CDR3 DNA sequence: TGTGCCAGCAGCCTAGCGGCTAGCGGGCCTAGCACAGATACGCAGTATTTT.

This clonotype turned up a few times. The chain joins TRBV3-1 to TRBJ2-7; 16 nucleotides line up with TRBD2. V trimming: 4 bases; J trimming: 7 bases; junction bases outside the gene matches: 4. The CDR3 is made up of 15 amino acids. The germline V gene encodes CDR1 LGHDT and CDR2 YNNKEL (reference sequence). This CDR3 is CASSRGLAGGQEQYF. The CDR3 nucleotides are TGTGCCAGCAGCCGGGGACTAGCGGGAGGGCAGGAGCAGTACTTC.

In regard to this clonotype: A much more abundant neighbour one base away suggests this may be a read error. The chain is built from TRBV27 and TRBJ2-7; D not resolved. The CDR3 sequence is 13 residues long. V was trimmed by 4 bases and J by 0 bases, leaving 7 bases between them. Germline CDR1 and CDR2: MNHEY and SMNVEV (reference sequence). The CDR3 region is CASSSEPSYEQYF. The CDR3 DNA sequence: TGTGCCAGCAGTTCGGAGCCCTCCTACGAGCAGTACTTC.

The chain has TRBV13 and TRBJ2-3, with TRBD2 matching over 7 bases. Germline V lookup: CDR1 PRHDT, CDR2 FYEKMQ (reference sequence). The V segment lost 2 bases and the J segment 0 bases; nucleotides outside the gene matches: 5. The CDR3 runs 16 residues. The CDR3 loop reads CASSLSGTPSTDTQYF. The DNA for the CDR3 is TGTGCCAGCAGCTTAAGCGGGACCCCGAGCACAGATACGCAGTATTTT.

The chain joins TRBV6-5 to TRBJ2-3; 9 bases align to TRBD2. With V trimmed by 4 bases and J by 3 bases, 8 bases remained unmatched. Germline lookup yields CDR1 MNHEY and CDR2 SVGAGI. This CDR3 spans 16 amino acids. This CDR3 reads CASSSFSGSTTDTQYF. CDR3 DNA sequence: TGTGCCAGCAGTTCTTTTAGCGGGAGTACGACAGATACGCAGTATTTT.

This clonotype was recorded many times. The CDR3 nucleotides read TGTGCCAGCTCACCAACGAGCAGTTTGGGGCAAGAGACCCAGTACTTC. It translates to CASSPTSSLGQETQYF. V is TRBV18 and J is TRBJ2-5; D call uncertain. The germline V gene has CDR1 KGHSH and CDR2 LQKENI. Trimming removed 2 bases from V and 2 bases from J, with 15 bases in between. This CDR3 is built from 16 residues.

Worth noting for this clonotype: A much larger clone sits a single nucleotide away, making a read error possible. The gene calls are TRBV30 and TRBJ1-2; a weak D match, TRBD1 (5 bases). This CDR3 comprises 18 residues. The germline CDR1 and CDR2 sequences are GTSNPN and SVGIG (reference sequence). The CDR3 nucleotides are TGTGCCTGGAGACCCCGAAGGCGTGTGGACACCGATAACTATGGCTACGCCTTC. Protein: CAWRPRRRVDTDNYGYAF. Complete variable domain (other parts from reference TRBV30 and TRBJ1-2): SQTIHQWPATLVQPVGSPLSLECTVEGTSNPNLYWYRQAAGRGLQLLFYSVGIGQISSEVPQNLSASRPQDRQFILSSKKLLLSDSGFYLCAWRPRRRVDTDNYGYAFGSGTRLTVV.

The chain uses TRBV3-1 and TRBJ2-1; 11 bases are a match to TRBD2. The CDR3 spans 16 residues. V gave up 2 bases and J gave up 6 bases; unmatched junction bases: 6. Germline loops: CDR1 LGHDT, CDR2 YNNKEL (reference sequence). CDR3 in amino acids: CASSQRLLAGVNEQFF. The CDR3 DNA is TGTGCCAGCAGCCAAAGGTTACTAGCGGGGGTCAATGAGCAGTTCTTC.

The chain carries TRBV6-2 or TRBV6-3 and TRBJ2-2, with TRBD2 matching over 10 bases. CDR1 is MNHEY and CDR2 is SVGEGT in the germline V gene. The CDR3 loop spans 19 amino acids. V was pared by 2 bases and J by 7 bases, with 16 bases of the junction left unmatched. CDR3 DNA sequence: TGTGCCAGCAGTTACCGCTCTCATACTAGCGGGAACAACCTCGGGGAGCTGTTTTTT. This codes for CASSYRSHTSGNNLGELFF.